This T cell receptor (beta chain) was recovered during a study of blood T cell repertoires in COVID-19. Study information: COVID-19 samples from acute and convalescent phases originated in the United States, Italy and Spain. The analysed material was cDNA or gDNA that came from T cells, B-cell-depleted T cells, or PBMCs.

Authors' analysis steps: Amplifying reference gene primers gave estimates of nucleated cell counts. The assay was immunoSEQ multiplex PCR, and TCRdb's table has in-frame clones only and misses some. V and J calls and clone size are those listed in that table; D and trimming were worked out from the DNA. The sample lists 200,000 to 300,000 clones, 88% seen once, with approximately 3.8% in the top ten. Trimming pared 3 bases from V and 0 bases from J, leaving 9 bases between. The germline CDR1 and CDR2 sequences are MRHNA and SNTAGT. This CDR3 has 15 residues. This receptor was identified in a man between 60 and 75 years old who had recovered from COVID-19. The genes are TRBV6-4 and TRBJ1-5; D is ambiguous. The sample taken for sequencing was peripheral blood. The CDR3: CASSEKSYSNQPQHF. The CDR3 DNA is TGTGCCAGCAGTGAAAAATCTTATAGCAATCAGCCCCAGCATTTT.